The 32 T cell receptor beta chains below come from one sample, sequenced in a study of cytomegalovirus exposure and HLA in healthy donors. PCR employed 60 Vbeta and 13 Jbeta primers. The data were produced by immunoSEQ multiplex PCR, yet TCRdb's version contains in-frame clones alone and is incomplete. The sample contains more than 85,000 clones, over 60% of which appear only once. Material: PBMCs. The receptors derive from a female donor in good health and CMV-seronegative.

The chain recombines TRBV14 with TRBJ2-3; 10 nucleotides align to TRBD1. Germline trimming cut 5 bases from V and 4 bases from J; bases unmatched to any gene: 6. The CDR3 covers 15 residues. The germline CDR1 and CDR2 sequences are SGHDN and FVKESK. CDR3 region: CASSFRTGGSDTQYF. CDR3 in DNA: TGTGCCAGCAGCTTCCGGACAGGGGGTTCAGATACGCAGTATTTT.

This clone has more than one count but fewer than ten. The J gene is TRBJ2-5, the V gene TRBV28, with a weak D call TRBD2 (7 bases). The germline V gene has CDR1 MDHEN and CDR2 SYDVKM. Deletions cut 7 bases from V and 3 bases from J, with 21 bases between. CDR3 length equals 16 residues. The CDR3 region has the DNA TGTGCCAGCACCCTAGGGGGGAGGGCAAGGAAAGAGACCCAGTACTTC. Its translation: CASTLGGRARKETQYF.

The chain combines TRBV7-9 with TRBJ2-1; perhaps TRBD2 as D (9 bases). V was cut by 3 bases and J by 4 bases, with 16 bases left in between. Germline V gene lookup returns CDR1 SEHNR and CDR2 FQNEAQ (reference sequence). The length of the CDR3 is 16 residues. The DNA of the CDR3 is TGTGCCAGCAGCTTCCAGGGGGCGGGGGGGTACAATGAGCAGTTCTTC. It yields the protein CASSFQGAGGYNEQFF. Combining the CDR3 with reference TRBV7-9 and TRBJ2-1 gives the whole variable domain DTGVSQNPRHKITKRGQNVTFRCDPISEHNRLYWYRQTLGQGPEFLTYFQNEAQLEKSRLLSDRFSAERPKGSFSTLEIQRTEQGDSAMYLCASSFQGAGGYNEQFFGPGTRLTVL.

V and J are TRBV5-5 and TRBJ1-5; TRBD1 aligns across 10 bases. The germline gives CDR1 SGHKS, CDR2 YYEKEE (reference sequence). V shed 0 bases and J 0 bases; nucleotides not matched to a gene: 0. The CDR3 is 16 amino acids. CDR3 protein: CASSLGTGGSNQPQHF. CDR3 DNA sequence: TGTGCCAGCAGCTTGGGGACAGGGGGTAGCAATCAGCCCCAGCATTTT.

The rearrangement uses TRBV7-3 and TRBJ1-2, with D possibly being TRBD1 (5 bases). V lost 2 bases and J lost 8, with 12 bases in between. Per the germline V gene, CDR1 is SGHTA and CDR2 is FQGTGA. This CDR3 contains 13 residues. The CDR3 reads CASSLEAGRGYTF. CDR3 DNA: TGTGCCAGCAGCTTAGAGGCAGGGCGAGGCTACACCTTC.

The CDR3 sequence: CASSSYGSGTGGKETQYF. In nucleotides, the CDR3 is TGTGCCAGCAGCTCCTATGGGAGCGGGACAGGGGGTAAAGAGACCCAGTACTTC. V usage is TRBV27 and J usage is TRBJ2-5; 11 bases are shared with TRBD1. CDR1 is MNHEY and CDR2 is SMNVEV in the germline V gene (reference sequence). Losses at the gene ends were 6 bases for V and 3 bases for J; bases not matched to a gene: 15. CDR3 length: 18 amino acids.

This clone was detected once. A read error may produce the germline difference seen at one junction end. The chain combines TRBV7-9 with TRBJ1-1, with a tentative D call TRBD1 (5 bases). This CDR3 spans 14 amino acids. Germline CDR1 is SEHNR and CDR2 is FQNEAQ (reference sequence). The CDR3 loop is CSSSADRSEIEAFF. The CDR3 DNA sequence: TGTTCCAGCAGCGCAGACAGAAGTGAAATTGAAGCTTTCTTT.

The V and J genes are TRBV29-1 and TRBJ1-2, with 9 positions matching TRBD1. Germline V gene data show CDR1 as SQVTM and CDR2 as ANQGSEA. The CDR3 extends over 12 amino acids. J was trimmed by 4 bases and V by 7 bases; bases with no gene match: 4. The CDR3 DNA sequence: TGCAGCGCTATGACAGGGGGCTATGGCTACACCTTC. Protein product: CSAMTGGYGYTF.

In DNA, the CDR3 is TGTGCCAGTAGTCTCACCCAGGCGGGAGCTTTCTACAATGAGCAGTTCTTC. Amino acid sequence: CASSLTQAGAFYNEQFF. The chain uses TRBV19 and TRBJ2-1; 7 bases match TRBD2. This CDR3 is built from 17 residues. The V segment lost 5 bases and the J segment 3 bases; nucleotides outside the gene matches: 13. Germline V gene lookup returns CDR1 LNHDA and CDR2 SQIVND (reference sequence).

The chain links TRBV7-2 to TRBJ2-1, with TRBD2 matching over 7 bases. The V segment lost 7 bases and the J segment 7 bases; nucleotides outside the gene matches: 13. Germline loops: CDR1 SGHTA, CDR2 FQGNSA. There are 15 residues in the CDR3. CDR3 DNA sequence: TGTGCCAGCACCCCGCGGGGGAATTGGGAAAATGAGCAGTTCTTC. Translating it yields CASTPRGNWENEQFF.

This chain links TRBV6-1 with TRBJ1-1; the D is unclear. With 2 bases removed from V and 5 bases from J, the gap between germline ends came to 3 bases. Germline V lookup: CDR1 MNHNS, CDR2 SASEGT. The CDR3 has 11 amino acids. The DNA for the CDR3 is TGTGCCAGCAGTGAATCTACTGAAGCTTTCTTT. Its protein is CASSESTEAFF.

This clone has more than one count but fewer than ten. The J gene is TRBJ1-2, the V gene TRBV4-1, with D perhaps TRBD1 (6 bases). From germline, CDR1 is MGHRA and CDR2 YSYEKL. Trimming removed 1 base at V and 0 bases at J, with 9 bases between. The CDR3 is made up of 15 amino acids. CDR3 amino acids: CASSQVPGANYGYTF. CDR3 bases: TGCGCCAGCAGCCAAGTGCCAGGGGCTAACTATGGCTACACCTTC.

This chain connects TRBV10-1 to TRBJ1-2; 11 nucleotides agree with TRBD1. Germline values: CDR1 WNHNN, CDR2 SYGVQD (reference sequence). CDR3 size: 14 residues. V trimming: 5 bases; J trimming: 4 bases; junction bases outside the gene matches: 3. The CDR3 DNA reads TGCGCCAGCAGTCCCGGGACAGGGGGCTATGGCTACACCTTC. Amino acids: CASSPGTGGYGYTF.

The chain uses TRBV28 and TRBJ2-1; 12 bases fit TRBD2. The V gene end was trimmed by 3 bases and the J gene end by 5 bases; junction bases not matched to a gene: 8. This CDR3 comprises 17 residues. CDR1 MDHEN and CDR2 SYDVKM come from the germline V gene. The CDR3 spells CASSFTSGRTTHNEQFF. CDR3 nucleotides: TGTGCCAGCAGTTTTACTAGCGGGAGGACCACCCACAATGAGCAGTTCTTC. The whole variable domain, remainder taken from reference TRBV28 and TRBJ2-1, is DVKVTQSSRYLVKRTGEKVFLECVQDMDHENMFWYRQDPGLGLRLIYFSYDVKMKEKGDIPEGYSVSREKKERFSLILESASTNQTSMYLCASSFTSGRTTHNEQFFGPGTRLTVL.

The J gene is TRBJ1-2, the V gene TRBV5-4; D unclear. CDR1 and CDR2 from the germline V gene are SGHNT and YYREEE (reference sequence). The V end lost 2 bases, the J end lost 8 bases, and 13 bases lay between the germline ends. The CDR3 has 13 residues. The CDR3 region has the DNA TGTGCCAGCAGCTTCGCGAGGCAACGAGGCTACACCTTC. It specifies CASSFARQRGYTF. The full variable domain, completed using reference TRBV5-4 and TRBJ1-2, is ETGVTQSPTHLIKTRGQQVTLRCSSQSGHNTVSWYQQALGQGPQFIFQYYREEENGRGNFPPRFSGLQFPNYSSELNVNALELDDSALYLCASSFARQRGYTFGSGTRLTVV.

V is TRBV27 and J is TRBJ1-1, with a possible D match to TRBD1 (6 bases). Trimming cost V 7 bases and J 0 bases, with 12 bases left between them. There are 14 residues in the CDR3. Germline CDR1 MNHEY, CDR2 SMNVEV (reference sequence). For the CDR3, the DNA is TGTGCCAGCACTGGGACAAACATGAACACTGAAGCTTTCTTT. Its translation: CASTGTNMNTEAFF.

This clone has a single count. V is TRBV7-9 and J is TRBJ2-7; 9 bases fit TRBD1. V lost 4 bases and J lost 3; bases outside the gene matches: 7. The CDR3 has 15 amino acids. Germline V gene sequence: CDR1 SEHNR, CDR2 FQNEAQ (reference sequence). In DNA, the CDR3 is TGTGCCAGCAGCTGGACAGGGGAAGGAGTCTACGAGCAGTACTTC. It specifies CASSWTGEGVYEQYF.

This chain joins TRBV5-1 and TRBJ1-2; the match to TRBD1 covers 7 bases. The junction had 6 bases not matched to a gene; V was cut back by 3 bases and J by 4 bases. In germline, CDR1 is SGHRS, CDR2 YFSETQ. The CDR3 is 14 amino acids. For the CDR3, the DNA is TGCGCCAGCAGCTCTACCACAGGGGCCTATGGCTACACCTTC. Translating gives CASSSTTGAYGYTF.

This chain connects TRBV5-6 to TRBJ2-2; perhaps TRBD2 as D (6 bases). The CDR3 is made up of 15 amino acids. Germline V lookup: CDR1 SGHDT, CDR2 YYEEEE. V was cut by 3 bases and J by 1 base, with 10 bases left in between. In DNA, the CDR3 is TGTGCCAGCAGCTGGACTACTCAGAACACCGGGGAGCTGTTTTTT. Protein product: CASSWTTQNTGELFF. The variable domain in full, with the rest retrieved from reference TRBV5-6 and TRBJ2-2, is DAGVTQSPTHLIKTRGQQVTLRCSPKSGHDTVSWYQQALGQGPQFIFQYYEEEERQRGNFPDRFSGHQFPNYSSELNVNALLLGDSALYLCASSWTTQNTGELFFGEGSRLTVL.

The J gene is TRBJ1-4, the V gene TRBV5-1, with TRBD1 matching over 7 bases. Germline loops: CDR1 SGHRS, CDR2 YFSETQ. The CDR3 contains 16 residues. J lost 6 bases, V lost 1 base, and 9 bases had no gene match. The CDR3 DNA reads TGCGCCAGCAGCTTGCAGAACAGGGGAATCCATGAAAAACTGTTTTTT. This encodes CASSLQNRGIHEKLFF.

V and J are TRBV7-6 and TRBJ2-7, with 9 bases fitting TRBD2. The CDR3 covers 13 residues. Germline loops: CDR1 SGHVS, CDR2 FNYEAQ. Trimming took 5 bases from V and 6 from J; bases not matched to a gene: 5. The CDR3 region is CASSPGRGGEQYF. The CDR3 DNA sequence: TGTGCCAGCAGCCCCGGGCGGGGGGGCGAGCAGTACTTC.

The chain joins TRBV21-1 to TRBJ2-1; the DNA was not compared with TRBD1, the D call given in the table. TRBV21-1 is a pseudogene. The CDR3 totals 10 residues. The DNA of the CDR3 is TGTGCCAGCGCACAGGGTAGGAAGTTCTTC. It codes for CASAQGRKFF.

The gene calls are TRBV19 and TRBJ2-6; 7 bases match TRBD1. Germline assignment: CDR1 LNHDA and CDR2 SQIVND (reference sequence). The CDR3 covers 15 residues. The V and J ends lost 5 bases and 4 bases, in that order; junction bases with no gene match: 5. DNA of the CDR3: TGTGCCAGTAGTTTCACAGGGGTGGGGGCCAACGTCCTGACTTTC. This sequence encodes CASSFTGVGANVLTF. The whole variable domain, filled in from reference TRBV19 and TRBJ2-6, reads DGGITQSPKYLFRKEGQNVTLSCEQNLNHDAMYWYRQDPGQGLRLIYYSQIVNDFQKGDIAEGYSVSREKKESFPLTVTSAQKNPTAFYLCASSFTGVGANVLTFGAGSRLTVL.

The chain carries TRBV7-6 and TRBJ1-5, with D hard to call. The CDR3 loop spans 14 amino acids. CDR1 and CDR2 (germline): SGHVS, FNYEAQ. Trimming removed 4 bases at V and 2 bases at J, with 9 bases between. This chain's CDR3 is CASSSGVGNQPQHF. As DNA, the CDR3 is TGTGCCAGCAGCTCGGGAGTTGGCAATCAGCCCCAGCATTTT.

This clone turned up a few times. The J gene is TRBJ2-7, the V gene TRBV4-1; a possible D gene is TRBD2 (5 bases). V lost 0 bases to trimming and J lost 1 base, with 13 bases between them. This CDR3 contains 16 residues. CDR1 and CDR2 from the germline V gene are MGHRA and YSYEKL. The CDR3 nucleotides are TGCGCCAGCAGCCAAGATTCGAGGGAAGGGTCCTACGAGCAGTACTTC. This sequence encodes CASSQDSREGSYEQYF.

This chain joins TRBV5-1 and TRBJ2-7; tentatively, D is TRBD1 (5 bases). The CDR3 has 14 amino acids. CDR1 is SGHRS and CDR2 is YFSETQ in the germline V gene. V lost 4 bases and J 2 bases, leaving 13 bases between the germline ends. The DNA for the CDR3 is TGCGCCAGCAGCCGGACGGCAGGGACCTACGAGCAGTACTTC. Amino acids: CASSRTAGTYEQYF. The full variable domain, its missing parts supplied by reference TRBV5-1 and TRBJ2-7, is KAGVTQTPRYLIKTRGQQVTLSCSPISGHRSVSWYQQTPGQGLQFLFEYFSETQRNKGNFPGRFSGRQFSNSRSEMNVSTLELGDSALYLCASSRTAGTYEQYFGPGTRLTVT.

This chain connects TRBV2 to TRBJ2-7, with D perhaps TRBD2 (5 bases). Trimming stripped 5 bases from V and 7 bases from J, with 9 bases between. Germline CDR1 and CDR2: SNHLY and FYNNEI. CDR3 length: 11 amino acids. CDR3 sequence reads: CASSWRGEQYF. Written as DNA, the CDR3 is TGTGCCAGCAGTTGGCGAGGGGAGCAGTACTTC.

J is TRBJ2-2 and V is TRBV19, with TRBD1 matching over 8 bases. The trim removed 10 bases at V and 0 bases at J, leaving 4 bases unmatched. This CDR3 is built from 14 residues. Germline loops: CDR1 LNHDA, CDR2 SQIVND (reference sequence). The CDR3 spells CATQDRANTGELFF. Here the CDR3 DNA reads TGTGCCACCCAGGACAGGGCGAACACCGGGGAGCTGTTTTTT.

The chain is built from TRBV9 and TRBJ1-2; weak D call: TRBD1 (5 bases). The germline V gene encodes CDR1 SGDLS and CDR2 YYNGEE. This CDR3 spans 16 amino acids. Trimming took off 4 bases at V and 4 bases at J, with 20 bases between the two ends. The CDR3 spells CASSPTPTAGTYGYTF. As DNA, the CDR3 is TGTGCCAGCAGCCCCACCCCCACAGCGGGGACCTATGGCTACACCTTC.

The chain couples TRBV19 to TRBJ1-6; D not certain. Trimming stripped 10 bases from V and 11 bases from J, with 9 bases between. In germline, CDR1 is LNHDA, CDR2 SQIVND (reference sequence). The CDR3 sequence is 10 residues long. CDR3 DNA sequence: TGTGCCACTCCTAGTCCACCCCTCCACTTT. This encodes CATPSPPLHF.

The V and J genes are TRBV30 and TRBJ1-1; maybe TRBD1 (5 bases). V was trimmed by 8 bases and J by 7 bases, leaving 20 bases between them. The germline V gene encodes CDR1 GTSNPN and CDR2 SVGIG (reference sequence). The CDR3 has 13 residues. This CDR3 reads CAGTLDSHLEAFF. The CDR3 DNA follows: TGTGCCGGAACCCTAGACAGCCATCTTGAAGCTTTCTTT. Based on the CDR3 plus reference TRBV30 and TRBJ1-1, the full variable domain is SQTIHQWPATLVQPVGSPLSLECTVEGTSNPNLYWYRQAAGRGLQLLFYSVGIGQISSEVPQNLSASRPQDRQFILSSKKLLLSDSGFYLCAGTLDSHLEAFFGQGTRLTVV.

This clone was seen only once. Compared with germline, one end of the junction differs, possibly owing to a read error. This chain connects TRBV5-4 to TRBJ2-7, with no clear D. The CDR3 spans 16 residues. Germline V lookup: CDR1 SGHNT, CDR2 YYREEE (reference sequence). The CDR3, as DNA: TGTGCCAGCAGCTTGGGCGGAATAATGCTGTCCTATGAGCGGTACTTC. This codes for CASSLGGIMLSYERYF.